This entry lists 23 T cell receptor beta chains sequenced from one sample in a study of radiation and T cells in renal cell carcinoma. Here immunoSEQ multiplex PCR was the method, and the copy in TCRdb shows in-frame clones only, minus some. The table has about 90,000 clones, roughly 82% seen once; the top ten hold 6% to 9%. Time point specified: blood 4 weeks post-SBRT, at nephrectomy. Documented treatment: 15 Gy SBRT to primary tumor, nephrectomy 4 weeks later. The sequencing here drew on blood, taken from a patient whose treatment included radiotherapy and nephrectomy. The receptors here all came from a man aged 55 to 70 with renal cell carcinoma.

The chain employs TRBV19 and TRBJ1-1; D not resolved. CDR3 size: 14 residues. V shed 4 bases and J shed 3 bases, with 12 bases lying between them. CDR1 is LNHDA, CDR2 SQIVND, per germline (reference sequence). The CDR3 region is CASSKLEEYTEAFF. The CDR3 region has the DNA TGTGCCAGTAGTAAACTGGAGGAGTACACTGAAGCTTTCTTT.

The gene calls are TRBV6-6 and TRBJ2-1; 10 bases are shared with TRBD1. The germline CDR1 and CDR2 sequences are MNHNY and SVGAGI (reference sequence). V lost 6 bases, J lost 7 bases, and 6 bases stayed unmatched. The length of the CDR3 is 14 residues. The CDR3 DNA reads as TGTGCCAGCAGCTGGGACAGGGGAGGGAATGAGCAGTTCTTC. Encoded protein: CASSWDRGGNEQFF.

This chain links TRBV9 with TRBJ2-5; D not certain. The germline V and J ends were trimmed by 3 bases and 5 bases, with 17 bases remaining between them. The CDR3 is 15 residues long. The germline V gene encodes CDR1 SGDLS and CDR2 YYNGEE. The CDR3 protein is CASSEAPELWETQYF. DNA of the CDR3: TGTGCCAGCAGCGAGGCGCCGGAGCTCTGGGAGACCCAGTACTTC.

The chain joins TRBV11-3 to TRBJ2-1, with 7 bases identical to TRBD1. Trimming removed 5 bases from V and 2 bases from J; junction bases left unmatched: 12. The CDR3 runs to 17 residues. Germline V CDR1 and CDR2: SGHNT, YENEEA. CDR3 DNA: TGTGCCAGCAGCGCCTCGGACAGGCCAAACACCTACAATGAGCAGTTCTTC. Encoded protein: CASSASDRPNTYNEQFF.

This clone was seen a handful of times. For the CDR3, the DNA is TGTGCCAGCAGCAGGGGAGACACTGAAGCTTTCTTT. Translation gives CASSRGDTEAFF. The chain couples TRBV6-5 to TRBJ1-1; D might be TRBD1 (6 bases). The germline CDR1 and CDR2 sequences are MNHEY and SVGAGI. V lost 6 bases and J 3 bases, leaving 8 bases between the germline ends. This CDR3 spans 12 amino acids.

The CDR3, as DNA: TGTGCCAGTAGTACGGAAGCTGGAAACACCATATATTTT. It translates to CASSTEAGNTIYF. The V and J genes are TRBV19 and TRBJ1-3; no clear D. Germline V gene sequence: CDR1 LNHDA, CDR2 SQIVND (reference sequence). The CDR3 sequence is 13 residues long. The ends were cut back, 4 bases at V and 2 bases at J, with 6 bases in the middle.

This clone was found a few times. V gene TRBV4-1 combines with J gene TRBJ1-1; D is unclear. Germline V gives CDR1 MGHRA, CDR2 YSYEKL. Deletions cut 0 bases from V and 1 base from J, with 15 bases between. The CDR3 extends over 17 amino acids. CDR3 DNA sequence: TGCGCCAGCAGCCAAGACGGTGGAACAGCTCAGAACACTGAAGCTTTCTTT. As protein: CASSQDGGTAQNTEAFF.

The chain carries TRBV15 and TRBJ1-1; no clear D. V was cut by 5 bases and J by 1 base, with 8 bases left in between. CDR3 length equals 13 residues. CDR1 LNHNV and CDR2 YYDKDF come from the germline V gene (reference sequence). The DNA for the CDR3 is TGTGCCACCAGCGCAGCGTGGAACACTGAAGCTTTCTTT. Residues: CATSAAWNTEAFF.

CDR3 DNA sequence: TGCGCCAGCAGCTTGGGGACAGGGGAGGACGAGCAGTACTTC. Protein: CASSLGTGEDEQYF. This rearrangement joins TRBV5-1 to TRBJ2-7; 9 nucleotides line up with TRBD1. This CDR3 contains 14 residues. Trimming removed 0 bases from V and 5 bases from J; junction bases left unmatched: 3. The V gene's germline CDR1 is SGHRS and CDR2 YFSETQ.

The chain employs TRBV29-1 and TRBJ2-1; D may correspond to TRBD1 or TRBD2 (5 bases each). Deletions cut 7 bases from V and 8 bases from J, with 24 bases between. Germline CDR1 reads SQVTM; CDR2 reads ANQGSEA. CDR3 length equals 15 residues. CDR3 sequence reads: CSASNTGALKDEQFF. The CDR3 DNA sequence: TGCAGCGCCTCGAATACCGGGGCCCTTAAGGATGAGCAGTTCTTC.

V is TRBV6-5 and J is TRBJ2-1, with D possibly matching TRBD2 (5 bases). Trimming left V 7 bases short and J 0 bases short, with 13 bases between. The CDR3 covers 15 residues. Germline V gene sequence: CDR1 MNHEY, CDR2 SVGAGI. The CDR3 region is CASTAGDPSYNEQFF. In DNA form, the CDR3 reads TGTGCCAGCACCGCGGGTGACCCCTCCTACAATGAGCAGTTCTTC.

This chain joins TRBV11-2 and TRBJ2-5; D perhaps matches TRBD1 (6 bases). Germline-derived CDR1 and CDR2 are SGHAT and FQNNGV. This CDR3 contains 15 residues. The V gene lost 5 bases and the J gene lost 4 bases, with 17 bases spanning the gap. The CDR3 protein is CASSTEDSQGETQYF. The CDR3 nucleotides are TGTGCCAGCAGCACGGAGGACAGCCAAGGAGAGACCCAGTACTTC.

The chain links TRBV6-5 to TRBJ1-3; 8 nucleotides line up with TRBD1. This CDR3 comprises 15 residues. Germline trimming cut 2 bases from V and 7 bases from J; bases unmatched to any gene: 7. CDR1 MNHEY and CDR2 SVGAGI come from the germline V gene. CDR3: CASSYGGQGRNTIYF. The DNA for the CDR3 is TGTGCCAGCAGTTACGGAGGACAGGGCCGGAACACCATATATTTT.

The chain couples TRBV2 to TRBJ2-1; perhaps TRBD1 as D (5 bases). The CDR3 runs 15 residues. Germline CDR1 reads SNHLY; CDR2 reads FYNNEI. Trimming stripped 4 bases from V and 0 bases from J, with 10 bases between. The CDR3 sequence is CASSARQSSYNEQFF. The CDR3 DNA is TGTGCCAGCAGTGCAAGACAGAGCTCCTACAATGAGCAGTTCTTC.

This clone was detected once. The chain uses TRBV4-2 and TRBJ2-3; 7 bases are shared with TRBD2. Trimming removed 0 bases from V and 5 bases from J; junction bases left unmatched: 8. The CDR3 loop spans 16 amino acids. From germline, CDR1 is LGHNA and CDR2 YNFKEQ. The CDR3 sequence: CASSQDGEGWRDTQYF. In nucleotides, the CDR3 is TGTGCCAGCAGCCAAGATGGGGAGGGCTGGAGAGATACGCAGTATTTT.

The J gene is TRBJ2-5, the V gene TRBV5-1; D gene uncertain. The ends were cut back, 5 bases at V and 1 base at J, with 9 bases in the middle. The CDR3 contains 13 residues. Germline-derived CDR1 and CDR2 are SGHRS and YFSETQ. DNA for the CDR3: TGCGCCAGCAGAAACGGGCCCCAAGAGACCCAGTACTTC. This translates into CASRNGPQETQYF.

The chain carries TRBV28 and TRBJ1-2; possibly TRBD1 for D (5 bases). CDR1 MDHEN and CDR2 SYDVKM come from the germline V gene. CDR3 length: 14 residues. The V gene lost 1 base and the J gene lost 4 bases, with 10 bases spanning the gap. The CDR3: CASSLSGRAYGYTF. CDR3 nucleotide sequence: TGTGCCAGCAGTTTATCGGGCAGGGCCTATGGCTACACCTTC.

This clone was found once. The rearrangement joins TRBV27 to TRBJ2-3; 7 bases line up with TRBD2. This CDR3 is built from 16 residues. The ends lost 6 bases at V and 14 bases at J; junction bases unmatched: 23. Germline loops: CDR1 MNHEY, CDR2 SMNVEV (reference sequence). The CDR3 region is CASSDGFFGGRTSLYF. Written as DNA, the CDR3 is TGTGCCAGCAGCGACGGTTTTTTTGGGGGGAGGACTAGTTTGTATTTT.

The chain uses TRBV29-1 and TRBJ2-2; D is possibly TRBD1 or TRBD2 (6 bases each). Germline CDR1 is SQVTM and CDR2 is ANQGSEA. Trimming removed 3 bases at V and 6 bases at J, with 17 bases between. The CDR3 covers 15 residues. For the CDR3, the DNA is TGCAGCGTTGACACAGGGTCGGGGGTTGCCGGGGAGCTGTTTTTT. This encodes CSVDTGSGVAGELFF.

CDR3 DNA sequence: TGTGCCAGCAGTGAGGGGTCAGGGGCTCCGTATGGCTACACCTTC. This gives the protein CASSEGSGAPYGYTF. The chain recombines TRBV28 with TRBJ1-2, with D perhaps matching TRBD1 (6 bases). There are 15 residues in the CDR3. V was shortened by 5 bases and J by 5 bases, with 18 bases between the two germline ends. From germline, CDR1 is MDHEN and CDR2 SYDVKM.

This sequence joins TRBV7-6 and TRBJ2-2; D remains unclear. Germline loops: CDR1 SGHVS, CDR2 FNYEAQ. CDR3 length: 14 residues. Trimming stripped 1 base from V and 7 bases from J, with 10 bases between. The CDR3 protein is CASSLVSADGELFF. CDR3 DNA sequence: TGTGCCAGCAGCTTAGTGTCGGCCGACGGGGAGCTGTTTTTT.

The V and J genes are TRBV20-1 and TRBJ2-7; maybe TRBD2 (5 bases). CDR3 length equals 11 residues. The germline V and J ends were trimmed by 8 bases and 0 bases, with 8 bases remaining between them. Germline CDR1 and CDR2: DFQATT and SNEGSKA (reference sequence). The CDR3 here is CSPSGSYEQYF. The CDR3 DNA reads TGCAGTCCAAGCGGCTCCTACGAGCAGTACTTC.

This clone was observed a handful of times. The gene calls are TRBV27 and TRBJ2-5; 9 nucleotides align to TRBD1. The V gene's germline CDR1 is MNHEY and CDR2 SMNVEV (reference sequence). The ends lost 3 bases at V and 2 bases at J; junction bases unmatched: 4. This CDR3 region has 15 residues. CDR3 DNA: TGTGCCAGCAGTTTCGGACAGGGGCGACAAGAGACCCAGTACTTC. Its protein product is CASSFGQGRQETQYF.